What follows describes a single T cell receptor beta chain. The data stem from a study of blood T cell repertoires in COVID-19. Germline V gene data show CDR1 as SGHDN and CDR2 as FVKESK. The CDR3 is made up of 13 amino acids. The V end was cut by 3 bases, the J end by 16 bases, with 18 bases between. Clones were read by immunoSEQ multiplex PCR, and TCRdb kept only the in-frame ones, dropping some. The data contain 200,000 to 300,000 clones, around 87% of them singletons. This sequence originates from a woman aged 45-60 years with acute or convalescent COVID-19. Sequenced input: peripheral blood. The rearrangement joins TRBV14 to TRBJ1-4; D is undetermined. CDR3 nucleotide sequence: TGTGCCAGCAGCCACGGAGGGCCCGGGAAAAAGTTTTTT. Its translation: CASSHGGPGKKFF.